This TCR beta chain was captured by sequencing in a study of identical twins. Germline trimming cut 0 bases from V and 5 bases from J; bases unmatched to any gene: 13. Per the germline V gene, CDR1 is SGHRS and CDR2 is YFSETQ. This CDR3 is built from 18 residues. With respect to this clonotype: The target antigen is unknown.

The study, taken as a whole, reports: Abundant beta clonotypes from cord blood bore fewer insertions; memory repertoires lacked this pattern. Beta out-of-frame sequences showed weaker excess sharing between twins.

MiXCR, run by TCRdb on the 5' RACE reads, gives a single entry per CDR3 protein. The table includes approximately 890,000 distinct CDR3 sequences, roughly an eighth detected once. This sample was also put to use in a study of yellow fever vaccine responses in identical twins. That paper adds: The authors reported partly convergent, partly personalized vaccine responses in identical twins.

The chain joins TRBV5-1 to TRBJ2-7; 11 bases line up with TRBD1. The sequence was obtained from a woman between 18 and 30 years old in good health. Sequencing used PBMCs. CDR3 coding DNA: TGCGCCAGCAGCTTGGCCAATGGTCTACGGGACAGGGGGGACGAGCAGTACTTC. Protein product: CASSLANGLRDRGDEQYF.